These 8 T cell receptor beta chains originate from one sample sequenced in a study of Tregs in tolerant kidney transplant recipients. Profiled with immunoSEQ multiplex PCR; TCRdb holds only in-frame clones, not every one. The top ten hold approximately 0.56% of the sample, which has roughly 80,000 clones, 95% to 98% seen once. The sample here was CD4+ T cells from blood, taken before the transplant. These receptor sequences come from a human donor who received a combined kidney and bone marrow transplant.

The J gene is TRBJ1-5, the V gene TRBV4-3; D possibly corresponds to TRBD1 (6 bases). CDR3 length: 14 residues. Between the trimmed V and J ends, which lost 5 bases and 4 bases, there was a span of 12 bases. Per germline, CDR1 LGHNA and CDR2 YSLEER. As DNA, the CDR3 is TGCGCCAGCAGCGTACAGGGAACTAATCAGCCCCAGCATTTT. It specifies CASSVQGTNQPQHF.

V and J are TRBV14 and TRBJ1-2; perhaps TRBD1 as D (6 bases). The germline V and J ends were trimmed by 0 bases and 7 bases, with 15 bases remaining between them. The CDR3 loop spans 15 amino acids. Germline V gene data show CDR1 as SGHDN and CDR2 as FVKESK. For the CDR3, the DNA is TGTGCCAGCAGCCAAGAGGACAGTCGACGATTTGGCTACACCTTC. Protein product: CASSQEDSRRFGYTF.

The J gene is TRBJ2-1, the V gene TRBV11-3; 7 positions match TRBD2. J lost 5 bases, V lost 1 base, and 5 bases had no gene match. The CDR3 sequence is 15 residues long. CDR1 is SGHNT and CDR2 is YENEEA in the germline V gene. CDR3: CASSLGLAVDNEQFF. The DNA for the CDR3 is TGTGCCAGCAGCTTAGGGCTAGCGGTCGACAATGAGCAGTTCTTC.

The chain recombines TRBV4-1 with TRBJ1-6; the D gene is possibly TRBD1 (6 bases). The CDR3 is 16 residues long. V was clipped by 5 bases and J by 4 bases, with 15 bases between them. Germline V gene sequence: CDR1 MGHRA, CDR2 YSYEKL. The CDR3: CASSWGLLDYNSPLHF. As DNA, the CDR3 is TGCGCCAGCAGCTGGGGGCTTCTCGATTATAATTCACCCCTCCACTTT.

The V and J genes are TRBV7-2 and TRBJ1-6; TRBD1 aligns across 8 bases. CDR3 length equals 15 residues. V lost 6 bases to trimming and J lost 6 bases; unmatched junction nucleotides: 7. The V gene's germline CDR1 is SGHTA and CDR2 FQGNSA. The CDR3 nucleotides read TGTGCCAGCAGGCTTGGGACAGGCCTTAATTCACCCCTCCACTTT. Translation: CASRLGTGLNSPLHF.

The chain couples TRBV6-1 to TRBJ2-3; D perhaps matches TRBD2 (6 bases). V was trimmed by 6 bases and J by 0 bases, leaving 13 bases between them. This CDR3 comprises 15 residues. Germline V gene data show CDR1 as MNHNS and CDR2 as SASEGT. The CDR3 sequence is CASRREPASTDTQYF. The CDR3 nucleotides read TGTGCCAGCAGGCGGGAACCCGCAAGCACAGATACGCAGTATTTT.

This chain connects TRBV4-3 to TRBJ2-7, with D perhaps TRBD2 (7 bases). There are 14 residues in the CDR3. Germline V gene data show CDR1 as LGHNA and CDR2 as YSLEER. V was clipped by 2 bases and J by 7 bases, with 15 bases between them. The CDR3 region has the DNA TGCGCCAGCAGCCAAAGGCGGGGGCGAGGGGAGCAGTACTTC. Translated, it gives CASSQRRGRGEQYF.

The V call is TRBV5-1, the J call TRBJ2-7, with 12 bases matching TRBD2. CDR1 is SGHRS and CDR2 is YFSETQ in the germline V gene. The V segment lost 0 bases and the J segment 2 bases; nucleotides outside the gene matches: 3. The CDR3 sequence is 16 residues long. CDR3 coding DNA: TGCGCCAGCAGCTTGGCTAGCGGGGGGGTTACCTACGAGCAGTACTTC. Protein product: CASSLASGGVTYEQYF.